This T cell receptor (beta chain) was profiled in a study of blood T cells in healthy people across ages. Across the study: Every two T cells gave about one barcoded beta molecule via template switching.

Each donor had roughly 10 milliliters of peripheral blood drawn. A second PCR, run for about 7 to 12 cycles, used a sample-barcoded 5' primer plus a J-beta primer mix. From the 5' RACE reads, TCRdb called clonotypes with MiXCR, one entry per CDR3 protein. The sample includes about 1.7 million distinct CDR3 sequences, 28% of them seen just once. Germline V lookup: CDR1 LGHDT, CDR2 YNNKEL (reference sequence). Deletions cut 2 bases from V and 10 bases from J, with 15 bases between. This CDR3 has 14 amino acids. This clonotype was seen a few times. J is TRBJ2-1 and V is TRBV3-1, with D possibly being TRBD2 (5 bases). Sequenced: blood. The TCR originated in a woman aged 25 to 39 in good health. The DNA of the CDR3 is TGTGCCAGCAGCCAACGCGGGCGGGTCCTCGAGCAGTTCTTC. Translation gives CASSQRGRVLEQFF.